Listed here are 2 T cell receptor beta chains from one sample, sequenced in a study of ipilimumab plus nivolumab after autologous stem cell transplantation. Only in-frame clones appear in the TCRdb table, and some are missing; sequencing was by immunoSEQ multiplex PCR. This repertoire shows about 16,000 clones, about 80% found once; its top ten account for 23%. The source was PBMCs, collected in a trial of ipilimumab plus nivolumab as post-transplant consolidation. The receptors shown here come from a male donor with diffuse large B-cell lymphoma.

The rearrangement joins TRBV19 to TRBJ2-7, with no clear D. V shed 4 bases and J shed 6 bases, with 13 bases lying between them. Germline assignment: CDR1 LNHDA and CDR2 SQIVND (reference sequence). This CDR3 has 13 residues. The CDR3 coding sequence is TGTGCCAGTAGTAACGACGCCTCCGGCGAGCAGTACTTC. Its translation is CASSNDASGEQYF.

The rearrangement uses TRBV6-5 and TRBJ2-7; 7 bases agree with TRBD1. Germline CDR1 is MNHEY and CDR2 is SVGAGI. The CDR3 extends over 12 amino acids. V shed 5 bases, J shed 6 bases, and the junction held 4 bases outside the gene matches. The CDR3 sequence is CASSKTGIEQYF. The CDR3 coding sequence is TGTGCCAGCAGTAAGACAGGGATCGAGCAGTACTTC.